The present T cell receptor (beta chain) was sequenced within a study of T cells after posttransplantation cyclophosphamide. The table came from immunoSEQ multiplex PCR; TCRdb's copy has only in-frame clones and leaves some out. Recorded here are roughly 4,000 clones, none singletons. This clone is categorized as medium-sized (0.01 to 0.1%). The target antigen is unknown. Per the germline V gene, CDR1 is SGDLS and CDR2 is YYNGEE. The V and J ends lost 0 bases and 1 base respectively, with 10 bases between them. CDR3 length: 15 amino acids. Cyclophosphamide on days +3 and +4 followed busulfan-fludarabine conditioning and a marrow graft. Study conclusions and caveats: Donor CD8+ memory clones often dominated recipient blood repertoires at later times. TRB overlap between skin or GI tissue T cells and blood was limited. Recipient CMV seropositivity and CMV reactivation strongly tracked TRB clonality.

This clonotype was obtained from a female patient between 18 and 30 years old who received an allogeneic stem cell transplant from an unrelated donor, was CMV-positive, and had acute GVHD only. Some of the T cells might come from the graft donor. This sample comprised PBMCs, obtained after allogeneic stem cell transplant with posttransplant cyclophosphamide. The chain combines TRBV9 with TRBJ1-1; the D is unclear. Written as DNA, the CDR3 is TGTGCCAGCAGCGTAGGGAGGAATAAGAACACTGAAGCTTTCTTT. This codes for CASSVGRNKNTEAFF.